One TCR beta chain is described in this entry. Its antigen is currently not known. No much larger clone is present one base from it, and per-base qualities are unavailable. A total of some 30 patients with locally advanced or metastatic urothelial carcinoma, treated at Memorial Sloan Kettering on a trial protocol, made up the cohort. Peripheral blood mononuclear cells were collected pretreatment and during treatment, at between 1 and 8 total time points per patient. The Qiagen DNeasy Blood extraction kit was used to purify genomic DNA from total PBMCs and from tumor samples. PBMCs were collected pretreatment and during treatment and were isolated and stored as previously described. This specimen comes from a study of PD-L1 blockade in urothelial cancer (TCRdb year 2017). In terms of the full investigation: Therapy was started at some point between 2013 and 2015 for all patients, and atezolizumab 1,200 mg was administered intravenously every 3 weeks. Somatic, immune and clinical correlates of response to PD-L1 blockade with atezolizumab in urothelial cancer were the focus of an exploratory multi-omic analysis. Blood samples were analyzed 3 weeks after the start of treatment (second dose) and 6 weeks after the start of treatment. A median of about 140,000 T cells and 85,000 or so unique TCRs was obtained from blood samples, and a median clonality of roughly 0.074 was observed. Durable clinical benefit was achieved by nine patients but not by the remaining 20. Around 30 patients had pretreatment blood TCR-seq, about 25 had at least one posttreatment blood collection, and about 25 had tumor TCR-seq. About 85% of the roughly 29 patients were identified as males with urothelial cancer of bladder origin, and a prior smoking history was reported by 18 of 29 patients. Durable clinical benefit was defined as a progression-free survival longer than 6 months, and TCR features were additionally tested against progression-free survival and overall survival. An ECOG performance status of 0 or 1 was recorded for the patients, and 0 to 3 prior chemotherapy regimens had been received by the patients. Whole exome sequencing and RNA sequencing of pretreatment tumors were performed alongside TCR sequencing in the same patients. Pretreatment tumor samples, along with matched peripheral blood collected serially before and after atezolizumab treatment, underwent TCR sequencing. Points the paper makes about the study in general: Improved progression-free and overall survival was associated with having pretreatment peripheral blood TCR clonality below the median. Because the sample size was small (n of about 29) and many exploratory analyses were performed, the results are intended to be hypothesis-generating. Greater expansion of tumor-associated TCR clones in peripheral blood 3 weeks after the start of treatment was observed in patients with durable benefit (n ≈ 24, p = 0.022).

Synthetic TCR analog templates were spiked into each PCR to estimate absolute template abundance from read counts. The immunoSEQ assay used bias-controlled V and J gene primers to amplify TCRbeta CDR3 regions from genomic DNA. Rearranged TCRbeta segments were sequenced at approximately 20X coverage. Turning to the authors' computational methods: Clustering was used to correct sequencing errors, and CDR3s were annotated against IMGT so that V, D and J genes could be assigned. Only productive TCRbeta rearrangements were used in downstream analyses, excluding out-of-frame or stop-codon sequences. Clonality was calculated as one minus the Shannon entropy normalized by the log of the number of unique productive sequences. Clones differing between time points or between blood and tumor were identified using Fisher's exact test with Benjamini-Hochberg correction, with an adjusted p below 0.01 applied as the threshold. TCRdb mirrors the immuneACCESS table, restricted to in-frame sequences. Some clones are absent from its copies; in checked studies, under half trace to an unresolved V gene, and the reason for the others is unknown. V, J and clone size were drawn from that table, and D and trimming were deduced from the DNA. The sample contains approximately 100,000 clones, approximately 86% of them found a single time. Of the sample, 2.4% falls within the top ten clones.

The CDR3 numbers 14 residues from cysteine through phenylalanine. Here the CDR3 DNA is all that survives: 42 bases in frame from base 1. V and J are trimmed by 8 bases and 4 bases, and the gene matches miss 8 bases of the junction. CDR1 and CDR2 are drawn from the germline V gene: MDHEN, SYDVKM. Recombination connected TRBV28 to TRBJ1-3; the central 7 bases match TRBD1. The origin of this receptor is a man aged 45-60 years with urothelial cancer. The material was PBMCs, obtained around atezolizumab (anti-PD-L1) treatment. The CDR3 protein is CASGGTALGNTIYF. The DNA reads TGTGCCAGCGGCGGGACAGCGTTAGGAAACACCATATATTTT.